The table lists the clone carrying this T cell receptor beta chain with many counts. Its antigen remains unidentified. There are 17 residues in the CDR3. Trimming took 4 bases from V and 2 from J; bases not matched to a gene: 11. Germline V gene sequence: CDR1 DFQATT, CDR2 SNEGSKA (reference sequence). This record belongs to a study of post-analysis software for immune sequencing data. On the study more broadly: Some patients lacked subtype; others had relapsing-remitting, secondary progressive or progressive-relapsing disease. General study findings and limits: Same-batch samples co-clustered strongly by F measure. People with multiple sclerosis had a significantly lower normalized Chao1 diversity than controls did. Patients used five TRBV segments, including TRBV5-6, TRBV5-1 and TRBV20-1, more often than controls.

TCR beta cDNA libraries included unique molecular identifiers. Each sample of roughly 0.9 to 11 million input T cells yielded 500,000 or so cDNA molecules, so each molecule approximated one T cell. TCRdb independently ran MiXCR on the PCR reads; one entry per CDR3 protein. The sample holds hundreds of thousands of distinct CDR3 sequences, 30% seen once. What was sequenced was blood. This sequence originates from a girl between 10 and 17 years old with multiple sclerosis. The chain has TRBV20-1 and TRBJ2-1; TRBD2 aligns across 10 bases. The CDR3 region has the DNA TGCAGTGCTAACCCTCCCCTAGCGGGAGCCCCCTACAATGAGCAGTTCTTC. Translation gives CSANPPLAGAPYNEQFF.